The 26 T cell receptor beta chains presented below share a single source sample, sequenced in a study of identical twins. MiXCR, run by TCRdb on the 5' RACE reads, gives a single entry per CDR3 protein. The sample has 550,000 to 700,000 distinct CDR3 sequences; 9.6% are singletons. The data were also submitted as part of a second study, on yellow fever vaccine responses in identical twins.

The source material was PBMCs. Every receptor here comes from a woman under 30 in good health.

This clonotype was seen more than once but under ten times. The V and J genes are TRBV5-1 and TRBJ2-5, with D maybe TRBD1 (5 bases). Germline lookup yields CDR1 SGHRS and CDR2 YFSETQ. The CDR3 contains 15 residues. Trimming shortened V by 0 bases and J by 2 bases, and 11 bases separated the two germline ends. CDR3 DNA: TGCGCCAGCAGCTTGGGACAGATAATACAAGAGACCCAGTACTTC. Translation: CASSLGQIIQETQYF.

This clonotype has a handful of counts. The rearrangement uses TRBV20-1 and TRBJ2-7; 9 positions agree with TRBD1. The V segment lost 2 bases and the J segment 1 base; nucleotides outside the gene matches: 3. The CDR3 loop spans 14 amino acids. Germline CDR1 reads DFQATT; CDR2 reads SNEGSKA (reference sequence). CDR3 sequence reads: CSARIQGASYEQYF. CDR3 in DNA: TGCAGTGCTAGAATACAGGGGGCGTCCTACGAGCAGTACTTC.

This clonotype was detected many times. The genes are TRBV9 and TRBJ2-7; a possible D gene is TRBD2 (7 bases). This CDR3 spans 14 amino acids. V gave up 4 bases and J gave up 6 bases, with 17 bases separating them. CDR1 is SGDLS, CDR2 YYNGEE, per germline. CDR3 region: CASSPRGGAGEQYF. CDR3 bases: TGTGCCAGCAGCCCCCGAGGGGGGGCAGGCGAGCAGTACTTC.

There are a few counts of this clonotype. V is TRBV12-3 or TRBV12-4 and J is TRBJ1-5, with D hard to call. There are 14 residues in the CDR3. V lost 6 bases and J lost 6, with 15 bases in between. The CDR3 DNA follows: TGTGCCAGCAGGCCTGACACCCCTCGTCAGCCCCAGCATTTT. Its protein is CASRPDTPRQPQHF.

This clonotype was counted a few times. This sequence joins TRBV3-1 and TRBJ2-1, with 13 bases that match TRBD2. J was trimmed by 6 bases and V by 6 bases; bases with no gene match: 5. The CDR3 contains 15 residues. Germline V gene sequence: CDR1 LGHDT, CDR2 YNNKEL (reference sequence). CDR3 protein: CASRPLAGGPNEQFF. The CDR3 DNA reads TGTGCCAGCAGGCCACTAGCGGGAGGGCCCAATGAGCAGTTCTTC.

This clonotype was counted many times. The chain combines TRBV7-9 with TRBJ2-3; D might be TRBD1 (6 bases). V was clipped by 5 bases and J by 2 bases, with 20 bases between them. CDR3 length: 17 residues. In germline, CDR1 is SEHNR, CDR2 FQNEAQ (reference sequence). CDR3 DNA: TGTGCCAGCAGCCGGACACCCCCCGGACAGCTCACAGATACGCAGTATTTT. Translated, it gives CASSRTPPGQLTDTQYF.

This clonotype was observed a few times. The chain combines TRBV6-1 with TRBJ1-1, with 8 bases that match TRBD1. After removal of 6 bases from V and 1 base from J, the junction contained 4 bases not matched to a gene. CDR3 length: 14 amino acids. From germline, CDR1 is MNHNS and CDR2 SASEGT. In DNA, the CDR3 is TGTGCCAGCAGAGGACAGGGTAGGAACACTGAAGCTTTCTTT. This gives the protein CASRGQGRNTEAFF.

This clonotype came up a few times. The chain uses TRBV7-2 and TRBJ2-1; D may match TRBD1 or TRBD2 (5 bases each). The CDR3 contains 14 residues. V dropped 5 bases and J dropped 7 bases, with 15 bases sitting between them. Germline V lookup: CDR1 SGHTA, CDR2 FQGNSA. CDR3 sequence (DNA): TGTGCCAGCAGCAATTCCCAGGGACGTAATGAGCAGTTCTTC. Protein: CASSNSQGRNEQFF.

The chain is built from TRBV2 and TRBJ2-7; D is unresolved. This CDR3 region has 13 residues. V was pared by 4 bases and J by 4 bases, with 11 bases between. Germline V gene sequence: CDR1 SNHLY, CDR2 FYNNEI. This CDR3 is CASSGGIGYEQYF. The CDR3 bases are TGTGCCAGCAGTGGGGGTATAGGGTACGAGCAGTACTTC. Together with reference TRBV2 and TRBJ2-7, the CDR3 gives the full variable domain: EPEVTQTPSHQVTQMGQEVILRCVPISNHLYFYWYRQILGQKVEFLVSFYNNEISEKSEIFDDQFSVERPDGSNFTLKIRSTKLEDSAMYFCASSGGIGYEQYFGPGTRLTVT.

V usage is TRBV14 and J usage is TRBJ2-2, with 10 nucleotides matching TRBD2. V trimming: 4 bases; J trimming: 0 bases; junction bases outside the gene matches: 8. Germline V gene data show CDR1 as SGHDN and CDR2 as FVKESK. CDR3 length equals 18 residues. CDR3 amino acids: CASSLRSLAGANTGELFF. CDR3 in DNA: TGTGCCAGCAGCCTTAGAAGTCTAGCGGGGGCGAACACCGGGGAGCTGTTTTTT.

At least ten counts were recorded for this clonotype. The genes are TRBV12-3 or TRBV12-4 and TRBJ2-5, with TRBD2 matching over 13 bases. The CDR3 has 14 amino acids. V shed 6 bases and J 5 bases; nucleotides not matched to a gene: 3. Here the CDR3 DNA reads TGTGCCAGCAGCGGGACTAGCGGGGTTGAGACCCAGTACTTC. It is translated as CASSGTSGVETQYF.

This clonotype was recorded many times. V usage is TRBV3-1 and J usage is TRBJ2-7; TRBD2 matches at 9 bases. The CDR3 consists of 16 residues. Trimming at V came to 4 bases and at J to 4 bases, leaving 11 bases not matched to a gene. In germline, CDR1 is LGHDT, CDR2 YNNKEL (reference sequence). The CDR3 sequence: CASSRKGGGDIYEQYF. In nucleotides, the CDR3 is TGTGCCAGCAGCCGAAAAGGCGGGGGGGATATTTACGAGCAGTACTTC.

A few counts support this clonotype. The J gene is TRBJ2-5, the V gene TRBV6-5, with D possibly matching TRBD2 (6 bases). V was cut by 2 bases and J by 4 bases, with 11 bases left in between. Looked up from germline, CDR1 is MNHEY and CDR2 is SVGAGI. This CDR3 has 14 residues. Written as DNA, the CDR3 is TGTGCCAGCAGTTACGGAGGGTCTCTAGAGACCCAGTACTTC. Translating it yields CASSYGGSLETQYF.

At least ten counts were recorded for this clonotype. DNA of the CDR3: TGCGCCAGCAGCCAAGATATGAAGGAGAGACAAGAGACCCAGTACTTC. It yields the protein CASSQDMKERQETQYF. The chain uses TRBV4-3 and TRBJ2-5, with no clear D. Germline assignment: CDR1 LGHNA and CDR2 YSLEER. The CDR3 covers 16 residues. The V and J ends lost 0 bases and 2 bases respectively, with 13 bases between them.

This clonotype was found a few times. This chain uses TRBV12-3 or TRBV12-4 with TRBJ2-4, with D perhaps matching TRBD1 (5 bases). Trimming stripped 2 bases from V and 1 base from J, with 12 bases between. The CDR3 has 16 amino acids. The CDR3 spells CASSLNTGGAKNIQYF. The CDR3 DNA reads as TGTGCCAGCAGTTTAAATACAGGTGGGGCCAAAAACATTCAGTACTTC.

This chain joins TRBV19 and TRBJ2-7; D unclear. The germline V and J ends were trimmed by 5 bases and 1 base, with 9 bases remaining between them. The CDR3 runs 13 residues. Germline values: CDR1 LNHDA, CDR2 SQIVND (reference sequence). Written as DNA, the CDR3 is TGTGCCAGTAGTCCCTATAGTTCCTACGAGCAGTACTTC. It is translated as CASSPYSSYEQYF.

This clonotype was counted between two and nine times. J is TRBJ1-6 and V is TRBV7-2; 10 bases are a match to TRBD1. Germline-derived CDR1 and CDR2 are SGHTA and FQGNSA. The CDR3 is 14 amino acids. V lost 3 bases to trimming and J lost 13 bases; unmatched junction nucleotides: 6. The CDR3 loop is CASSLGQGPRPLHF. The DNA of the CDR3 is TGTGCCAGCAGCTTGGGACAGGGGCCACGTCCCCTCCACTTT.

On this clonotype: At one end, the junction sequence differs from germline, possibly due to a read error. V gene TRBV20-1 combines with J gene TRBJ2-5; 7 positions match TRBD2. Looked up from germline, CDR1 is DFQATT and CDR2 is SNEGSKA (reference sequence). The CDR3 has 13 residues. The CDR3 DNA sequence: TGCAGTGCTAGCCCACTGGCAAGCGGGATGCTGCACTTC. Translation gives CSASPLASGMLHF.

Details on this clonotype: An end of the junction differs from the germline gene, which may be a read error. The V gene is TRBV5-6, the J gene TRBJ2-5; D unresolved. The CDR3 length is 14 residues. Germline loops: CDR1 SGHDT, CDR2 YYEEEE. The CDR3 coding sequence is TGTGCCAGCAGCTTAATTTCAGGCAGAGACCCCAGACACTTC. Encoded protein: CASSLISGRDPRHF. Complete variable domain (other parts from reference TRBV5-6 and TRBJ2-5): DAGVTQSPTHLIKTRGQQVTLRCSPKSGHDTVSWYQQALGQGPQFIFQYYEEEERQRGNFPDRFSGHQFPNYSSELNVNALLLGDSALYLCASSLISGRDPRHFGPGTRLLVL.

The DNA of the CDR3 is TGCAGTGCTACAGCGGGAGCCGATGAGCAGTTCTTC. Amino acid sequence: CSATAGADEQFF. This sequence joins TRBV20-1 and TRBJ2-1; 8 bases match TRBD2. The CDR3 runs to 12 residues. V gave up 4 bases and J gave up 8 bases; unmatched junction bases: 4. Germline V lookup: CDR1 DFQATT, CDR2 SNEGSKA (reference sequence).

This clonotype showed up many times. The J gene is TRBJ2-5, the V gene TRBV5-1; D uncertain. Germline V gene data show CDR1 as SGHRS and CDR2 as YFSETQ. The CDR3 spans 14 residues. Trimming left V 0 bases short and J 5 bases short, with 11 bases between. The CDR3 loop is CASSLEWTLETQYF. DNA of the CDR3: TGCGCCAGCAGCTTGGAGTGGACCTTGGAGACCCAGTACTTC. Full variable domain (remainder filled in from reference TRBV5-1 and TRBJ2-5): KAGVTQTPRYLIKTRGQQVTLSCSPISGHRSVSWYQQTPGQGLQFLFEYFSETQRNKGNFPGRFSGRQFSNSRSEMNVSTLELGDSALYLCASSLEWTLETQYFGPGTRLLVL.

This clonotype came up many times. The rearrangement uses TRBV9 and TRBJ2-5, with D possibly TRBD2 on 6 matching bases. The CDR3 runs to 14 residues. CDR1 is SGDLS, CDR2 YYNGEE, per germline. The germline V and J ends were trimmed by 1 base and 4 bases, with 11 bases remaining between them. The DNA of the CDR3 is TGTGCCAGCAGCGTACGGGACTCGGCAGAGACCCAGTACTTC. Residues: CASSVRDSAETQYF.

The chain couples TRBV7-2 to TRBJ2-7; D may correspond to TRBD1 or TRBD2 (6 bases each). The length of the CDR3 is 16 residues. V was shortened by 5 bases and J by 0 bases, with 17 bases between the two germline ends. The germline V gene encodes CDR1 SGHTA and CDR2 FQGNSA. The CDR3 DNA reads TGTGCCAGCAGCCAAGGGGGTGGGGGGACCTCCTACGAGCAGTACTTC. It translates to CASSQGGGGTSYEQYF.

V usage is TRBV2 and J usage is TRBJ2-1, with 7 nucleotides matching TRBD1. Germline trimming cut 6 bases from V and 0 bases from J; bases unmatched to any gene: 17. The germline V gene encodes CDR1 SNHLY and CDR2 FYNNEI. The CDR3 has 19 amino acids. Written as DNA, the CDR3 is TGTGCCAGCAGGGACCGGGACAGAGGGTTTGTTGGCTCCTACAATGAGCAGTTCTTC. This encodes CASRDRDRGFVGSYNEQFF.

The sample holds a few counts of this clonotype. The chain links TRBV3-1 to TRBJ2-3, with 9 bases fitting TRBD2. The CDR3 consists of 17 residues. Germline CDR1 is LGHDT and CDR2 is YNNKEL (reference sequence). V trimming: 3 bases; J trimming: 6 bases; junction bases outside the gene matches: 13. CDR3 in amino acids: CASSQAFSGSGADTQYF. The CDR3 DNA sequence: TGTGCCAGCAGCCAGGCCTTTAGCGGGAGTGGGGCGGATACGCAGTATTTT.

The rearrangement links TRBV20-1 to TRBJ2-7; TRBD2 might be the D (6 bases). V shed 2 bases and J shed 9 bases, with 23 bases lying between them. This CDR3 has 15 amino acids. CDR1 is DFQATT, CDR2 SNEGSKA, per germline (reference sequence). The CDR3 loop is CSARPPPVEGAGQYF. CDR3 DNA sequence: TGCAGTGCTAGACCCCCTCCTGTAGAGGGAGCGGGGCAGTACTTC.